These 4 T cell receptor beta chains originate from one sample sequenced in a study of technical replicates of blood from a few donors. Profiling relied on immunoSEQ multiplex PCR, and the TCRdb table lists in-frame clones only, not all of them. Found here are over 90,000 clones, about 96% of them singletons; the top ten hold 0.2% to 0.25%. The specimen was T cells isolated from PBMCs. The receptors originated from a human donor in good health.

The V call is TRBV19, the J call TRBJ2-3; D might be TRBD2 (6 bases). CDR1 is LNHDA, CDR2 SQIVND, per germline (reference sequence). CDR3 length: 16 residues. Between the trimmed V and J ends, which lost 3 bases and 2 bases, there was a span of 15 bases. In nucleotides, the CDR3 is TGTGCCAGTAGTATCCGGATAGCGGCTAACACAGATACGCAGTATTTT. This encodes CASSIRIAANTDTQYF.

CDR3 bases: TGCGCCAGCAGCCAAGCGCCCAGCGGAGCGCAAGATACGCAGTATTTT. Protein product: CASSQAPSGAQDTQYF. J is TRBJ2-3 and V is TRBV4-1; possible D gene TRBD2, 5 bases. CDR3 length: 16 residues. The germline V gene encodes CDR1 MGHRA and CDR2 YSYEKL. The V and J ends lost 1 base and 5 bases respectively, with 16 bases between them.

The CDR3 nucleotides read TGTGCCAGCAGCTCACGCCCGGGAAACTACGAGCAGTACTTC. Its protein is CASSSRPGNYEQYF. This rearrangement joins TRBV6-5 to TRBJ2-7; weak D call: TRBD2 (5 bases). The V gene lost 6 bases and the J gene lost 3 bases, with 15 bases spanning the gap. This CDR3 contains 14 residues. CDR1 MNHEY and CDR2 SVGAGI come from the germline V gene.

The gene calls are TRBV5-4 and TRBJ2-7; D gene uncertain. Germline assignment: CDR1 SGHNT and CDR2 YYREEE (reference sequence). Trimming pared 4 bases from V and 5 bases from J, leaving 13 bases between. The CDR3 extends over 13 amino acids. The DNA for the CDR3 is TGTGCCAGCAGCCTGGATGTCAGTGACGAGCAGTACTTC. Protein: CASSLDVSDEQYF. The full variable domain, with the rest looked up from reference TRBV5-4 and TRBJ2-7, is ETGVTQSPTHLIKTRGQQVTLRCSSQSGHNTVSWYQQALGQGPQFIFQYYREEENGRGNFPPRFSGLQFPNYSSELNVNALELDDSALYLCASSLDVSDEQYFGPGTRLTVT.